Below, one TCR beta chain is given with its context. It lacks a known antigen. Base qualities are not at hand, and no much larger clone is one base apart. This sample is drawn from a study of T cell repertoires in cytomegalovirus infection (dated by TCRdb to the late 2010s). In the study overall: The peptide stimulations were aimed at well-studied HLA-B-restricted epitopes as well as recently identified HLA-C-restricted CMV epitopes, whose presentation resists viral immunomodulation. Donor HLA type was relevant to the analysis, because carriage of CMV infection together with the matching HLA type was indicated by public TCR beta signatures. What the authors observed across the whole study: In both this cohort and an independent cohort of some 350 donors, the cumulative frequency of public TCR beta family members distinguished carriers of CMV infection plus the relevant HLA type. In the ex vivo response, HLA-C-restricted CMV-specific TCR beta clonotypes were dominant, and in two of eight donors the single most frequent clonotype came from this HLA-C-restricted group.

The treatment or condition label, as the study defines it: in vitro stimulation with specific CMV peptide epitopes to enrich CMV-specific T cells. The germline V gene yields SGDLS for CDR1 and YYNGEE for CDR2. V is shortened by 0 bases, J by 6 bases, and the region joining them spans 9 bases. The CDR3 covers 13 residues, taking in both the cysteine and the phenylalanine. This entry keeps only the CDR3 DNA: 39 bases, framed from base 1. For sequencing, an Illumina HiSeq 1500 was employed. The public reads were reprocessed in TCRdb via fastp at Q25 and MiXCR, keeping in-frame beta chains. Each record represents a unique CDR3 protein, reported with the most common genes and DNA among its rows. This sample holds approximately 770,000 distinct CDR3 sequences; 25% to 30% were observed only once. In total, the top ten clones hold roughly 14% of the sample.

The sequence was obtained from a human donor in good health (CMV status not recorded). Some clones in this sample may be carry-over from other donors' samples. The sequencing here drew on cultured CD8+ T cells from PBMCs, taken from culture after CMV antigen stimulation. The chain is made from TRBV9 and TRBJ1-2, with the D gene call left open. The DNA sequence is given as TGTGCCAGCAGCGTAGGCGGCGCCGATGGCTACACCTTC. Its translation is CASSVGGADGYTF.